The next 19 T cell receptor beta chains were all read from a single sample in a study of OX40 agonist ivuxolimab in advanced cancers. Measured with immunoSEQ multiplex PCR; TCRdb has only the in-frame clones, and not every one. The sample lists over 85,000 clones; 75% to 95% were seen once. Sample: CD4+ or CD8+ T cells sorted from blood, taken in a trial of the OX40 agonist ivuxolimab. The receptors shown here come from an adult with an advanced solid tumor such as melanoma, head and neck, liver or kidney cancer.

The chain couples TRBV9 to TRBJ2-1; the match to TRBD2 covers 11 bases. Germline trimming cut 0 bases from V and 7 bases from J; bases unmatched to any gene: 3. The CDR3 has 15 residues. CDR1 and CDR2 from the germline V gene are SGDLS and YYNGEE. CDR3 sequence: CASSVAGLADNEQFF. The CDR3 DNA is TGTGCCAGCAGCGTAGCGGGACTAGCGGATAATGAGCAGTTCTTC. Using reference TRBV9 and TRBJ2-1 for the parts outside the CDR3, the full variable domain is DSGVTQTPKHLITATGQRVTLRCSPRSGDLSVYWYQQSLDQGLQFLIQYYNGEERAKGNILERFSAQQFPDLHSELNLSSLELGDSALYFCASSVAGLADNEQFFGPGTRLTVL.

The chain has TRBV7-9 and TRBJ2-7; possible D gene TRBD1, 5 bases. Germline V CDR1 and CDR2: SEHNR, FQNEAQ (reference sequence). This CDR3 has 14 residues. V gave up 5 bases and J gave up 2 bases, with 13 bases separating them. CDR3 coding DNA: TGTGCCAGCAGCCTACAGGACGGAACCTACGAGCAGTACTTC. Translation: CASSLQDGTYEQYF. The whole variable domain, filled in from reference TRBV7-9 and TRBJ2-7, reads DTGVSQNPRHKITKRGQNVTFRCDPISEHNRLYWYRQTLGQGPEFLTYFQNEAQLEKSRLLSDRFSAERPKGSFSTLEIQRTEQGDSAMYLCASSLQDGTYEQYFGPGTRLTVT.

The rearrangement joins TRBV11-3 to TRBJ2-2; 10 bases are a match to TRBD1. Germline-derived CDR1 and CDR2 are SGHNT and YENEEA. CDR3 length: 15 residues. The J segment lost 5 bases and the V segment lost 1 base, leaving 1 base of the junction unmatched. For the CDR3, the DNA is TGTGCCAGCAGCTTAGGGGACAGGGGAACCGGGGAGCTGTTTTTT. It specifies CASSLGDRGTGELFF.

The CDR3 is CASRGTGRNTGELFF. In DNA, the CDR3 is TGTGCCAGCAGGGGGACAGGGAGGAACACCGGGGAGCTGTTTTTT. The genes are TRBV6-5 and TRBJ2-2; 9 bases map to TRBD1. V dropped 6 bases and J dropped 1; count of bases not matched to a gene: 3. Germline loops: CDR1 MNHEY, CDR2 SVGAGI. CDR3 length: 15 amino acids.

The J gene is TRBJ2-5, the V gene TRBV7-6; a weak D match, TRBD2 (6 bases). The J call is doubtful: the DNA matches TRBJ2-7 better. CDR1 and CDR2 (germline): SGHVS, FNYEAQ. CDR3 length: 14 residues. In nucleotides, the CDR3 is TGTGCCAGCAGCCCCCGTTCGGGGGCCTACGAGCAGTACTTC. Its translation: CASSPRSGAYEQYF.

The J gene is TRBJ2-1, the V gene TRBV5-1, with D perhaps being TRBD1 or TRBD2 (5 bases each). Germline V lookup: CDR1 SGHRS, CDR2 YFSETQ. Trimming stripped 7 bases from V and 4 bases from J, with 12 bases between. The CDR3 is 13 residues long. CDR3 sequence reads: CASGTTSYNEQFF. CDR3 nucleotide sequence: TGCGCCAGCGGGACCACCTCTTACAATGAGCAGTTCTTC.

The chain carries TRBV6-5 and TRBJ2-3, with TRBD2 matching over 9 bases. The CDR3 consists of 15 residues. The V and J ends lost 5 bases and 4 bases, in that order; junction bases with no gene match: 7. The germline gives CDR1 MNHEY, CDR2 SVGAGI. CDR3 sequence reads: CASSRQAGGSDTQYF. The CDR3 bases are TGTGCCAGCAGTCGGCAAGCGGGAGGATCAGATACGCAGTATTTT.

V is TRBV7-8 and J is TRBJ2-7; 13 positions match TRBD2. The J segment lost 3 bases and the V segment lost 1 base, leaving 0 bases of the junction unmatched. The germline V gene has CDR1 SGHVS and CDR2 FQNEAQ. CDR3 length: 15 residues. The CDR3 nucleotides are TGTGCCAGCAGCTTAGGGACTAGCGGGAGCTACGAGCAGTACTTC. Amino acid sequence: CASSLGTSGSYEQYF.

The chain is built from TRBV6-6 and TRBJ1-1; tentatively, D is TRBD1 (5 bases). CDR1 is MNHNY, CDR2 SVGAGI, per germline (reference sequence). CDR3 size: 14 residues. Trimming removed 2 bases at V and 4 bases at J, with 11 bases between. The CDR3 region is CASSYGQRGTEAFF. Written as DNA, the CDR3 is TGTGCCAGCAGTTACGGCCAGAGGGGCACTGAAGCTTTCTTT.

The chain recombines TRBV11-2 with TRBJ2-7, with D perhaps matching TRBD2 (5 bases). V lost 5 bases, J lost 8 bases, and 10 bases lay in between. CDR1 and CDR2 from the germline V gene are SGHAT and FQNNGV. This CDR3 contains 11 residues. The CDR3 nucleotides are TGTGCCAGCAGCGAGGGCCCCAAGCAGTACTTC. Encoded protein: CASSEGPKQYF.

The chain couples TRBV4-2 to TRBJ2-5; the match to TRBD2 covers 7 bases. J lost 2 bases, V lost 5 bases, and 2 bases had no gene match. CDR3 size: 13 residues. Germline-derived CDR1 and CDR2 are LGHNA and YNFKEQ. CDR3 in amino acids: CASSLGGQETQYF. The CDR3 nucleotides read TGTGCCAGCAGCTTGGGGGGGCAAGAGACCCAGTACTTC.

The rearrangement links TRBV6-6 to TRBJ2-3, with D unclear. The CDR3 extends over 13 amino acids. The ends were cut back, 6 bases at V and 1 base at J, with 8 bases in the middle. Looked up from germline, CDR1 is MNHNY and CDR2 is SVGAGI (reference sequence). The CDR3 DNA follows: TGTGCCAGCAGACCGGCGGGCACAGATACGCAGTATTTT. This translates into CASRPAGTDTQYF.

This clone was counted once. The gene calls are TRBV5-1 and TRBJ2-7; the match to TRBD2 covers 9 bases. V dropped 4 bases and J dropped 4; count of bases not matched to a gene: 9. The CDR3 runs to 15 residues. Germline-derived CDR1 and CDR2 are SGHRS and YFSETQ. DNA of the CDR3: TGCGCCAGCAGCCCGCGGGGTAGCGGGAGTTACGAGCAGTACTTC. It codes for CASSPRGSGSYEQYF.

The V and J genes are TRBV5-1 and TRBJ2-1; the D is unclear. CDR1 is SGHRS, CDR2 YFSETQ, per germline. The CDR3 totals 15 residues. Trimming pared 2 bases from V and 10 bases from J, leaving 19 bases between. Here the CDR3 reads CASSFGVAPPEEQFF. The CDR3 region has the DNA TGCGCCAGCAGCTTTGGGGTAGCTCCTCCAGAGGAGCAGTTCTTC.

This chain links TRBV28 with TRBJ2-5, with TRBD2 identical over 8 bases. The trim removed 4 bases at V and 4 bases at J, leaving 8 bases unmatched. Germline CDR1 and CDR2: MDHEN and SYDVKM. The CDR3 contains 15 residues. The DNA of the CDR3 is TGTGCCAGCAGTTCAGCGGGACTAGGAAGAGAGACCCAGTACTTC. Amino acid sequence: CASSSAGLGRETQYF.

This clone was recorded only once. The rearrangement links TRBV15 to TRBJ2-7, with 8 bases aligning to TRBD1. The CDR3 spans 14 residues. J lost 8 bases, V lost 6 bases, and 12 bases had no gene match. Germline lookup yields CDR1 LNHNV and CDR2 YYDKDF (reference sequence). The CDR3 reads CATSPGQDPLKQYF. CDR3 DNA sequence: TGTGCCACCAGTCCGGGACAGGACCCCTTGAAGCAGTACTTC.

This rearrangement joins TRBV15 to TRBJ2-1, with a weak D call TRBD1 (5 bases). V lost 1 base, J lost 6 bases, and 10 bases lay in between. The CDR3 is 14 amino acids. Germline loops: CDR1 LNHNV, CDR2 YYDKDF (reference sequence). CDR3 sequence: CATSRASQGNEQFF. CDR3 DNA: TGTGCCACCAGCAGAGCTAGTCAGGGCAATGAGCAGTTCTTC. The variable domain in full, with the rest retrieved from reference TRBV15 and TRBJ2-1, is DAMVIQNPRYQVTQFGKPVTLSCSQTLNHNVMYWYQQKSSQAPKLLFHYYDKDFNNEADTPDNFQSRRPNTSFCFLDIRSPGLGDTAMYLCATSRASQGNEQFFGPGTRLTVL.

The chain has TRBV7-2 and TRBJ1-4; no firm D call. The CDR3 spans 14 residues. Trimming removed 5 bases from V and 7 bases from J, with 14 bases in between. The V gene's germline CDR1 is SGHTA and CDR2 FQGNSA. The CDR3 DNA follows: TGTGCCAGCAGCCCGGGGAGCGCCGGTGAAAAACTGTTTTTT. This translates into CASSPGSAGEKLFF.

The chain carries TRBV5-4 and TRBJ2-7; D gene ambiguous. This CDR3 is 16 amino acids long. Trimming took 0 bases from V and 0 from J, leaving 13 bases between them. Germline loops: CDR1 SGHNT, CDR2 YYREEE (reference sequence). CDR3 in DNA: TGTGCCAGCAGCTTGGCCGTGGGGTCGGGCTCCTACGAGCAGTACTTC. Protein: CASSLAVGSGSYEQYF. Supplemented by reference TRBV5-4 and TRBJ2-7, the full variable domain reads ETGVTQSPTHLIKTRGQQVTLRCSSQSGHNTVSWYQQALGQGPQFIFQYYREEENGRGNFPPRFSGLQFPNYSSELNVNALELDDSALYLCASSLAVGSGSYEQYFGPGTRLTVT.